This entry concerns a single T cell receptor beta chain. This entry belongs to a study of monozygotic twins with inflammatory bowel disease. CDR3 length: 15 residues. The germline V gene has CDR1 SEHNR and CDR2 FQNEAQ (reference sequence). Through template switching, UMIs that included a 6-nucleotide sample barcode were added. TCRdb reworked the 5' RACE reads into one entry per CDR3 protein, no DNA. Recorded for this sample: around 380,000 distinct CDR3 sequences. This TCR came from a human donor with ulcerative colitis or Crohn's disease, or a healthy co-twin of an affected twin (not recorded which). This sequence joins TRBV7-9 and TRBJ2-5. Input material: blood. Here the CDR3 reads CASGPAKGYQETQYF.